This T cell receptor (beta chain) was sequenced during a study of T-cell reconstitution after alpha-beta-depleted transplantation in children. Study findings and constraints: Reported findings indicate that, about two months after transplant, alpha-beta T cells came from several hundred expanded clones, which were derived from non-depleted graft cells. T-cell counts and diversity at one year post-transplant came mainly from newly produced T cells. Recipient T cells and thymic progenitors that survived were the source of the high TCRbeta diversity seen at day 60 in some patients.

Deletions cut 5 bases from V and 6 bases from J, with 14 bases between. Looked up from germline, CDR1 is DFQATT and CDR2 is SNEGSKA (reference sequence). The CDR3 spans 13 residues. Preparation of the TCRbeta library involved a method that used unique molecular identifiers. TCRdb passed the PCR reads through MiXCR, listing each CDR3 protein once. Found here are around 130,000 distinct CDR3 sequences, 9.5% to 10% of them singletons; the top ten hold around 24%. This clonotype was seen more than once but under ten times. What it recognizes is unknown. The receptor was derived from a girl under three years old who had a stem cell transplant for combined immunodeficiency, so the T cells may come from the graft donor. The V gene is TRBV20-1, the J gene TRBJ1-5; weak D call: TRBD1 (5 bases). The sequenced sample was PBMCs, mostly from graft donor cells, obtained 180 days after TCRalphabeta/CD19-depleted stem cell transplant. The CDR3 nucleotides are TGCAGTGCTTTAAGGAACAGGTTTCAGCCCCAGCATTTT. It translates to CSALRNRFQPQHF.